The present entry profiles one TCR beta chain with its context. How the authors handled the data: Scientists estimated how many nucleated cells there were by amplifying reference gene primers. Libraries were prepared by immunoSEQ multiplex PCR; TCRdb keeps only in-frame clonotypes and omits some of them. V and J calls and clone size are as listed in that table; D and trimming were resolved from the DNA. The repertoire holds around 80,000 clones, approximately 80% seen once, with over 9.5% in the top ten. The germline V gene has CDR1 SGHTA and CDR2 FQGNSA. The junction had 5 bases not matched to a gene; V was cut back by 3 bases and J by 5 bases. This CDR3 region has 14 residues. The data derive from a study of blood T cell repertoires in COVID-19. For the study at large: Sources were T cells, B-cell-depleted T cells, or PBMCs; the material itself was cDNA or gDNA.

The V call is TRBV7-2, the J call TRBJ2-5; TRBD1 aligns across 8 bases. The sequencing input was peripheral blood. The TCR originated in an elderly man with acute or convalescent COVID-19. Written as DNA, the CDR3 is TGTGCCAGCAGCTTGGGGACAGGTGTGGAGACCCAGTACTTC. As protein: CASSLGTGVETQYF.